This T cell receptor beta chain was retrieved from a study of beta chain features in type 1 diabetes. Study observations and caveats: Diminished insertions and augmented deletions at VDJ junctions characterized type 1 diabetes patients. TCRB CDR3s were moderately but significantly shorter in Type 1 diabetes patients in all four CD4+ subsets. Over-representation of high TCR-expressing cells was a possible consequence of cDNA sequencing. These data did not resolve whether HLA type affects TCRB rearrangement.

This clone was picked up a small number of times. Its antigen is still unknown. The CDR3 spans 14 residues. With 1 base clipped from V and 2 bases from J, the junction kept 0 bases outside the gene matches. Germline CDR1 reads SGHVS; CDR2 reads FQNEAQ. cDNA synthesis used the whole RNA isolate, giving expressed TCRB sequences. Repertoires were generated with immunoSEQ multiplex PCR, while TCRdb's copy carries only in-frame clones and drops some. The sample shows a few hundred thousand clones, roughly 16% of them seen only once. This clonotype was sampled from a man aged 30 to 45 with type 1 diabetes. V usage is TRBV7-8 and J usage is TRBJ2-7; TRBD1 aligns across 9 bases. Sequenced material: naive CD4+ T cells from blood. CDR3 bases: TGTGCCAGCAGCTTAGACAGGGGGCCCTACGAGCAGTACTTC. Translated, it gives CASSLDRGPYEQYF.